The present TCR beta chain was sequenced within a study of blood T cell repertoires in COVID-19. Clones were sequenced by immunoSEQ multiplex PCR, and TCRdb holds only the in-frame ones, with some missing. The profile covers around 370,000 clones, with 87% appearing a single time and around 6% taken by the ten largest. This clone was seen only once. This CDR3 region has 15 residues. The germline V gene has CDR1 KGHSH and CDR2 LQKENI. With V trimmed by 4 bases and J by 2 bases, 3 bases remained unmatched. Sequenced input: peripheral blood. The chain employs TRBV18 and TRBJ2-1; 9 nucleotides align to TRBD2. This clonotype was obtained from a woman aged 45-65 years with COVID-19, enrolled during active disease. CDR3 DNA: TGTGCCAGCTCACAGGCGGGAGGGCCCTACAATGAGCAGTTCTTC. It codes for CASSQAGGPYNEQFF.